The rows below give T cell receptor beta chains drawn from one sample of a study of blood T cell repertoires in COVID-19. Sequencing was performed with immunoSEQ multiplex PCR; in TCRdb, only in-frame clones are kept and a portion is missing. Of around 100,000 clones in the sample, about 90% were seen once. Sequences were obtained from peripheral blood. Receptors were obtained from a human donor in a cohort sampled during active COVID-19. CDR3s include the opening cysteine and the closing phenylalanine or tryptophan. The D gene is left open where the match is weak. Clone size, where shown, is once, few, many, or a class for clones that have expanded.

clone_size j_call v_call d_call cdr3_aa
- TRBJ2-2 TRBV21-1 - CASSGRLAGGPSGTGELFF
- TRBJ2-7 TRBV7-2 TRBD2 CASSLTSGKDFEQYF
- TRBJ2-3 TRBV29-1 TRBD2 CSALRGRVDTQYF
once TRBJ2-3 TRBV19 - CASSIGWQTDTQYF
- TRBJ2-3 TRBV4-1 TRBD2 CASSQDPGLASDTQYF
once TRBJ2-7 TRBV9 - CASSVELASGEQYF
once TRBJ1-5 TRBV28 TRBD1 CASRLDRAYSNQPQHF
- TRBJ1-5 TRBV19 - CASSMGAKYQPQHF
- TRBJ1-1 TRBV10-3 - CAISEAAGVTEAFF
- TRBJ2-3 TRBV7-3 TRBD1 CASSSQGVDTDTQYF
few TRBJ2-5 TRBV7-6 - CASSNPQGIQETQYF
- TRBJ1-1 TRBV10-3 TRBD1 CAISPQGAAEAFF
many TRBJ1-6 TRBV5-1 - CASSWTGDNSPLHF
- TRBJ2-2 TRBV6-1 TRBD2 CASSVTGTTYTGELFF
few TRBJ2-1 TRBV2 - CASSEDSSSYNEQFF
- TRBJ2-5 TRBV15 TRBD1 CATSRGPGQVDQETQYF
- TRBJ1-6 TRBV25-1 TRBD1 CASSELTGGNSPLHF
once TRBJ2-2 TRBV9 TRBD2 CASSGRLAGSAGELFF
- TRBJ1-2 TRBV10-3 - CAISALQLSFNYGYTF
- TRBJ1-1 TRBV3-1/TRBV3-2 TRBD1 CASGTGSTNTEAFF
- TRBJ2-3 TRBV14 - CASSPLRGSRTDTQYF
- TRBJ1-1 TRBV24-1 - CATSAGGLLASTEAFF
- TRBJ1-2 TRBV27 - CASSPYGGYGYTF
- TRBJ2-7 TRBV28 TRBD2 CATALRTSGRERYF
- TRBJ2-6 TRBV3-1/TRBV3-2 TRBD1 CASSQVTGQASSGANVLTF
- TRBJ1-2 TRBV6-5 - CASSPETDFYGYTF
- TRBJ2-7 TRBV28 TRBD1 CASRPRDRPYEQYF
- TRBJ1-2 TRBV3-1/TRBV3-2 - CASTPRTVSNYGYTF
- TRBJ2-2 TRBV7-9 TRBD2 CASSLIGDSGKRNTGELFF
- TRBJ2-2 TRBV7-3 - CASSSDTNTGELFF
once TRBJ2-7 TRBV15 TRBD2 CATSRDGLAGGANTYEQYF
once TRBJ2-5 TRBV7-8 - CASGVREAEIQETQYF
- TRBJ2-7 TRBV2 TRBD1 CASRPTDRVSVEQYF
- TRBJ2-1 TRBV25-1 - CASSDPGGGGLNYNEQFF
many TRBJ1-1 TRBV9 - CASSVGPAVNTEAFF
- TRBJ2-4 TRBV15 - CATTWGVENIQYF
- TRBJ1-5 TRBV4-1 - CASSLDSGNQPQHF
- TRBJ2-7 TRBV5-4 - CASSFRSGLSGEQYF
- TRBJ2-2 TRBV3-1/TRBV3-2 - CASSQERGATGELFF
- TRBJ2-5 TRBV15 - CATSRQGGETQYF
- TRBJ2-5 TRBV4-1 - CASSQVVSGGSGQETQYF
- TRBJ2-1 TRBV20-1 TRBD2 CSASLGSGEQFF
- TRBJ1-5 TRBV27 - CASSTSTGMVGNQPQHF
- TRBJ2-3 TRBV28 - CASSLLASTDTQYF
- TRBJ2-7 TRBV5-1 TRBD2 CASSGGLATVGEQYF
- TRBJ1-5 TRBV7-9 - CASSLGPHQPQHF
- TRBJ2-7 TRBV18 TRBD1 CASSLRQGAYEQYF
- TRBJ2-1 TRBV19 TRBD1 CASSRGQPSLNEQFF
- TRBJ1-4 TRBV19 - CASKNIATNEKLFF
few TRBJ2-1 TRBV6-1 TRBD2 CASSEMGPGGGYNEQFF
- TRBJ2-2 TRBV10-3 TRBD2 CAISDSSGRAITGELFF
- TRBJ2-7 TRBV10-2 - CASSDSRQSSYEQYF